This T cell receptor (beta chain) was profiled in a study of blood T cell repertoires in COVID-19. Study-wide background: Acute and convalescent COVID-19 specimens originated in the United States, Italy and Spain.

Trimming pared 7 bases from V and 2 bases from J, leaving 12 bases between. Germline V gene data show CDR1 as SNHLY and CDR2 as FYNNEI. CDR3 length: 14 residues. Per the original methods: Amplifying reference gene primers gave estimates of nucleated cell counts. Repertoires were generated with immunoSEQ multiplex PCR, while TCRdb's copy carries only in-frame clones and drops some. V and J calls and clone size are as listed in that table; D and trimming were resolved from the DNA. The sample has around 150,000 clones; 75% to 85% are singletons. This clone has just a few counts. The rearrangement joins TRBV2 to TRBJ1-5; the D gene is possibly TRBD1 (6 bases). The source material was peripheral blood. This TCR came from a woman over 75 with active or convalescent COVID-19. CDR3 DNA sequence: TGTGCCAGCAAGACGGACAGACGCAATCAGCCCCAGCATTTT. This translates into CASKTDRRNQPQHF.